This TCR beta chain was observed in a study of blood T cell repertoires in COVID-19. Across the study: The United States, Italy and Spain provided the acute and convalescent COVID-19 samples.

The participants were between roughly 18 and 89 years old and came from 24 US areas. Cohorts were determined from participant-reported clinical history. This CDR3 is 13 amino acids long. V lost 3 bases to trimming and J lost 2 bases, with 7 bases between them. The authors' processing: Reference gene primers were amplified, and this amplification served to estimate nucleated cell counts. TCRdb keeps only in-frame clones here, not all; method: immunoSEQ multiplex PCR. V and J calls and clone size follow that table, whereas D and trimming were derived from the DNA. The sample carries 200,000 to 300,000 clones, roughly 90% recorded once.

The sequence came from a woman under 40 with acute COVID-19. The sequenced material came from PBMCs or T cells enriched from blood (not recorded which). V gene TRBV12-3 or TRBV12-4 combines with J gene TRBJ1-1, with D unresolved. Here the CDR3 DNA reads TGTGCCAGCAGTTTTGTCAGAAACACTGAAGCTTTCTTT. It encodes CASSFVRNTEAFF.